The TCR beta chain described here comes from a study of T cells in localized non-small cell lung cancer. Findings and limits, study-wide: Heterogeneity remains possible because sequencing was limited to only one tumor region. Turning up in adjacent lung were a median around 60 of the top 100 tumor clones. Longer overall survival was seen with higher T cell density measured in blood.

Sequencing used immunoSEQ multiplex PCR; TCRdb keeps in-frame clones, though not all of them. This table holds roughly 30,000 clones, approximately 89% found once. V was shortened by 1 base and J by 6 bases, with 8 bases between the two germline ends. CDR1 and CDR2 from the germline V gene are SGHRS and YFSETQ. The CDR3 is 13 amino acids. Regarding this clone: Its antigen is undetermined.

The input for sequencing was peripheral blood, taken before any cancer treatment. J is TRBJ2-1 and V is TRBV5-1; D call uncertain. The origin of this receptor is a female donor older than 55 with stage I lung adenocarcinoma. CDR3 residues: CASSLRMPNEQFF. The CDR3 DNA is TGCGCCAGCAGCTTGAGAATGCCCAATGAGCAGTTCTTC.